Following are 4 T cell receptor beta chains from one sample sequenced in a study of human T cells and chemical hapten exposure (dated by TCRdb to the early 2020s). The time point tag for this specimen amounts to: patch test 2, 6 weeks after DPC sensitization. What this sample's treatment or condition label stands for: therapeutic diphenylcyclopropenone sensitization with weekly scalp DPC. Libraries were constructed by RACE. Instrument on record: NextSeq 500. The raw public data were reprocessed by TCRdb itself: fastp quality trimming at Q25, MiXCR clonotype calling, in-frame beta chains only. Entries are consolidated by CDR3 protein sequence, retaining the most common genes and DNA. Present in this sample are around 360,000 distinct CDR3 sequences, around 6% of which were seen just once. Around 6% of the sample goes to the ten largest clones. This material consisted of whole blood, taken in connection with sensitization to the hapten diphenylcyclopropenone (DPC). These receptors were taken from a woman between 18 and 30 years old with alopecia areata. Some clones in this sample may be carry-over from other donors' samples.

This clonotype appeared many times. V and J are TRBV27 and TRBJ1-1, with TRBD1 matching over 7 bases. This CDR3 has 14 residues. The germline gives CDR1 MNHEY, CDR2 SMNVEV (reference sequence). The V segment lost 3 bases and the J segment 4 bases; nucleotides outside the gene matches: 5. In nucleotides, the CDR3 is TGTGCCAGCAGTTTCCGTAGACAGGGCACTGAAGCTTTCTTT. As protein: CASSFRRQGTEAFF.

This clonotype occurred many times. The rearrangement links TRBV5-1 to TRBJ1-2; a possible D gene is TRBD1 (5 bases). V was trimmed by 6 bases and J by 6 bases, leaving 15 bases between them. The CDR3 runs to 13 residues. Germline CDR1 and CDR2: SGHRS and YFSETQ. Here the CDR3 reads CASTRDQPNGYTF. CDR3 DNA: TGCGCCAGCACGCGGGACCAGCCCAATGGCTACACCTTC.

This clonotype was seen a few times. The chain is built from TRBV5-1 and TRBJ2-3; D is unclear. Trimming removed 0 bases from V and 7 bases from J, with 12 bases in between. This CDR3 spans 14 amino acids. Germline V gene sequence: CDR1 SGHRS, CDR2 YFSETQ. CDR3 bases: TGCGCCAGCAGCTTGGAGGTCGCCCCTCATACGCAGTATTTT. This gives the protein CASSLEVAPHTQYF.

This clonotype was counted only a few times. The chain uses TRBV11-2 and TRBJ2-1, with D possibly being TRBD2 (8 bases). The CDR3 spans 18 residues. Per the germline V gene, CDR1 is SGHAT and CDR2 is FQNNGV. The V end lost 1 base, the J end lost 15 bases, and 31 bases lay between the germline ends. In nucleotides, the CDR3 is TGTGCCAGCAGCTTAGCCCCCCTTATCCGGGCGGGGGGCCCAGGGGGGTTCTTC. This codes for CASSLAPLIRAGGPGGFF.